The source of this TCR beta chain is a study of cytomegalovirus exposure and HLA in healthy donors. Study-wide findings and caveats: Using the classifier, cytomegalovirus status was reportedly diagnosed with high specificity and sensitivity. First-cohort TCR clusters were later found to tend to co-occur in the roughly 130 validation repertoires. In vitro testing confirmed three CMV-associated chains as specific for CMV antigens. Cytomegalovirus-associated TCR beta chains were listed, numbering around 150.

The CDR3 spans 15 residues. The germline V gene encodes CDR1 SGDLS and CDR2 YYNGEE. V gave up 2 bases and J gave up 6 bases; unmatched junction bases: 4. The method was immunoSEQ multiplex PCR; TCRdb's version includes in-frame clones alone and lacks a portion of them. Among hundreds of thousands of clones listed, 75% to 90% were seen once. As for this clone: Its antigen is undetermined.

Source material: PBMCs. The chain employs TRBV9 and TRBJ2-2; 10 nucleotides line up with TRBD2. The clonotype comes from a woman aged 18 to 35 in good health and CMV-seronegative. The CDR3 nucleotides read TGTGCCAGCAGCGTCGGGCTAGCGGGAGCCGGGGAGCTGTTTTTT. Its translation is CASSVGLAGAGELFF.